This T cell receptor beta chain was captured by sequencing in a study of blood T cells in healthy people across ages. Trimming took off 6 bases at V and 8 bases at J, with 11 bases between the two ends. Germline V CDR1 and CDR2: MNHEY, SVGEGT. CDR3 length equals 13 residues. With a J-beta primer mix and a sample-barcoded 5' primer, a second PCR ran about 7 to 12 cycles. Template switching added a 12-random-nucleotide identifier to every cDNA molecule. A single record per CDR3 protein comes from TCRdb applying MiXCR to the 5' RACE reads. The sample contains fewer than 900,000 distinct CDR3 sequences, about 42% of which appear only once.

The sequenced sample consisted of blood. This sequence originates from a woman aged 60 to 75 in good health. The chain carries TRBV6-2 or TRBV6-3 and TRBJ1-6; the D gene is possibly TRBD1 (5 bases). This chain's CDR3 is CASSQIGDSPLHF. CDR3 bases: TGTGCCAGCAGCCAAATAGGGGATTCACCCCTCCACTTT.